These T cell receptor beta chains were read from a single sample in a study of shared clonotypes between healthy human individuals. The table came from immunoSEQ multiplex PCR; TCRdb's copy has only in-frame clones and leaves some out. The sample has millions of clones; roughly 96% are singletons. The sequenced sample was naive CD4+ T cells sorted from blood. The receptors stem from a man in his late teens or twenties in good health. The CDR3 runs from the conserved cysteine through the conserved F or W. A D gene is named only where the DNA matches it firmly. Size is omitted from some rows. Given values are once, few, many or a class for expanded clones.

clone_size: once
j_call: TRBJ2-3
d_call: NA
v_call: TRBV20-1
cdr3_aa: CSLAATQYF
cdr3_nt: TGCAGCTTAGCGGCTACGCAGTATTTT

clone_size: NA
j_call: TRBJ2-2
d_call: NA
v_call: TRBV30
cdr3_aa: CAWSVQGVSTGELFF
cdr3_nt: TGTGCCTGGAGTGTACAAGGCGTATCCACCGGGGAGCTGTTTTTT

clone_size: NA
j_call: TRBJ1-1
d_call: NA
v_call: TRBV14
cdr3_aa: CASSQDRNRGSEAFF
cdr3_nt: TGTGCCAGCAGCCAAGATCGAAACCGGGGAAGTGAAGCTTTCTTT

clone_size: NA
j_call: TRBJ1-6
d_call: NA
v_call: TRBV27
cdr3_aa: CASSLLAGERISPLHF
cdr3_nt: TGTGCCAGCAGTTTATTGGCAGGGGAAAGAATTTCACCCCTCCACTTT

clone_size: once
j_call: TRBJ2-3
d_call: TRBD2
v_call: TRBV11-3
cdr3_aa: CASSLGGLASGDTQYF
cdr3_nt: TGTGCCAGCAGCTTAGGAGGACTAGCGAGTGGAGATACGCAGTATTTT

clone_size: NA
j_call: TRBJ1-2
d_call: TRBD1
v_call: TRBV5-1
cdr3_aa: CASSLEGQGFGYTF
cdr3_nt: TGCGCCAGCAGCTTGGAGGGACAGGGGTTTGGCTACACCTTC

clone_size: NA
j_call: TRBJ1-4
d_call: NA
v_call: TRBV19
cdr3_aa: CASSSRYSSTATNEKLFF
cdr3_nt: TGTGCCAGTAGTAGCAGGTACAGTTCTACTGCAACTAATGAAAAACTGTTTTTT

clone_size: NA
j_call: TRBJ2-5
d_call: TRBD2
v_call: TRBV6-6
cdr3_aa: CASSTGTSLSGETQYF
cdr3_nt: TGTGCCAGCAGCACCGGGACTAGTCTTTCTGGGGAGACCCAGTACTTC

clone_size: NA
j_call: TRBJ1-2
d_call: TRBD1
v_call: TRBV7-2
cdr3_aa: CASSLGGQERNYGYTF
cdr3_nt: TGTGCCAGCAGCTTAGGGGGACAGGAACGGAACTATGGCTACACCTTC

clone_size: NA
j_call: TRBJ1-4
d_call: TRBD1
v_call: TRBV11-2
cdr3_aa: CASSRDRAPQKLFF
cdr3_nt: TGTGCCAGCAGCCGGGACAGGGCGCCCCAAAAACTGTTTTTT

clone_size: NA
j_call: TRBJ1-3
d_call: TRBD1
v_call: TRBV7-9
cdr3_aa: CASSLAGQGSSGNTIYF
cdr3_nt: TGTGCCAGCAGCTTAGCGGGACAGGGGTCCTCTGGAAACACCATATATTTT

clone_size: NA
j_call: TRBJ2-1
d_call: NA
v_call: TRBV10-3
cdr3_aa: CAITPRESSYNEQFF
cdr3_nt: TGTGCCATCACCCCCCGGGAGAGCTCCTACAATGAGCAGTTCTTC

clone_size: NA
j_call: TRBJ2-7
d_call: TRBD1
v_call: TRBV9
cdr3_aa: CASSAGQGSLYEQYF
cdr3_nt: TGTGCCAGCAGCGCTGGACAGGGCTCCCTCTACGAGCAGTACTTC

clone_size: NA
j_call: TRBJ2-5
d_call: TRBD1
v_call: TRBV18
cdr3_aa: CASSPQGARQETQYF
cdr3_nt: TGTGCCAGCTCACCACAGGGGGCCAGGCAAGAGACCCAGTACTTC

clone_size: NA
j_call: TRBJ1-5
d_call: NA
v_call: TRBV19
cdr3_aa: CASRNSPSNQPQHF
cdr3_nt: TGTGCCAGTAGGAACTCCCCAAGCAATCAGCCCCAGCATTTT

clone_size: NA
j_call: TRBJ1-3
d_call: NA
v_call: TRBV4-3
cdr3_aa: CASSQDPSGGNTIYF
cdr3_nt: TGCGCCAGCAGCCAAGACCCCTCCGGAGGAAACACCATATATTTT

clone_size: NA
j_call: TRBJ1-6
d_call: NA
v_call: TRBV5-1
cdr3_aa: CASSGTATDSPLHF
cdr3_nt: TGCGCCAGCAGCGGAACAGCGACGGATTCACCCCTCCACTTT

clone_size: NA
j_call: TRBJ2-4
d_call: NA
v_call: TRBV29-1
cdr3_aa: CSVPPRLAKNIQYF
cdr3_nt: TGCAGCGTTCCTCCGAGGTTAGCCAAAAACATTCAGTACTTC

clone_size: NA
j_call: TRBJ1-2
d_call: NA
v_call: TRBV2
cdr3_aa: CASSAANYGYTF
cdr3_nt: TGTGCCAGCAGCGCAGCTAACTATGGCTACACCTTC

clone_size: NA
j_call: TRBJ1-1
d_call: NA
v_call: TRBV6-1
cdr3_aa: CASSEVVGNTEAFF
cdr3_nt: TGTGCCAGCAGTGAAGTTGTGGGGAACACTGAAGCTTTCTTT

clone_size: NA
j_call: TRBJ2-7
d_call: NA
v_call: TRBV7-2
cdr3_aa: CASSPPSANSYEQYF
cdr3_nt: TGTGCCAGCAGCCCCCCTAGCGCCAACTCCTACGAGCAGTACTTC